Below, 8 T cell receptor beta chains from the same sample are listed, as sequenced in a study of T-cell reconstitution after alpha-beta-depleted transplantation in children. Preparation of the TCRbeta library involved a method that used unique molecular identifiers. TCRdb reanalysed the PCR reads using MiXCR and keeps one entry per CDR3 protein. The repertoire has some 550,000 distinct CDR3 sequences, about 23% of them found once; the top ten carry around 14%. The specimen comprised PBMCs, mostly from graft donor cells, sampled 360 days after TCRalphabeta/CD19-depleted stem cell transplant. The receptors originated from a boy under two years old who had a stem cell transplant for acute myeloid leukemia, so the T cells may come from the graft donor.

This clonotype was recorded a few times. The chain links TRBV5-6 to TRBJ2-7; a weak D match, TRBD2 (5 bases). Between the trimmed V and J ends, which lost 6 bases and 2 bases, there was a span of 21 bases. Germline V gene data show CDR1 as SGHDT and CDR2 as YYEEEE. The CDR3 length is 16 residues. CDR3 residues: CASIPGKPGTAYEQYF. As DNA, the CDR3 is TGTGCCAGCATACCGGGCAAACCGGGAACTGCCTACGAGCAGTACTTC.

This clonotype appeared many times. The rearrangement uses TRBV29-1 and TRBJ2-7; D remains unclear. Germline CDR1 is SQVTM and CDR2 is ANQGSEA. Trimming left V 4 bases short and J 5 bases short, with 15 bases between. The CDR3 is made up of 13 amino acids. CDR3 amino acids: CSVVKLRTHEQYF. The CDR3 DNA follows: TGCAGCGTTGTGAAGCTACGGACCCACGAGCAGTACTTC.

Comment on this clonotype: A read error may explain this, as a much larger clone is one base away. CDR3: CASSLGDGTDTQYF. CDR3 bases: TGCGCCAGCAGCTTGGGGGACGGCACAGATACGCAGTATTTT. V usage is TRBV5-1 and J usage is TRBJ2-3, with D perhaps matching TRBD1 or TRBD2 (5 bases each). Germline V gene lookup returns CDR1 SGHRS and CDR2 YFSETQ. The CDR3 runs 14 residues. Trimming took 0 bases from V and 1 from J, leaving 6 bases between them.

J is TRBJ2-7 and V is TRBV27; tentatively, D is TRBD1 or TRBD2 (5 bases each). CDR1 MNHEY and CDR2 SMNVEV come from the germline V gene (reference sequence). Trimming took off 8 bases at V and 7 bases at J, with 21 bases between the two ends. The length of the CDR3 is 14 residues. The CDR3 loop is CASRKGEKWGEQYF. CDR3 bases: TGTGCCAGCCGAAAAGGGGAAAAATGGGGGGAGCAGTACTTC.

In its sample, this clonotype was seen a few times. The rearrangement joins TRBV24-1 to TRBJ1-5; a weak D match, TRBD1 (5 bases). The CDR3 is 17 amino acids. V lost 2 bases and J 2 bases, leaving 15 bases between the germline ends. CDR1 and CDR2 from the germline V gene are KGHDR and SFDVKD. The CDR3 DNA sequence: TGTGCCACCAGTGATTCGGTGGGTGGGACGGGCAATCAGCCCCAGCATTTT. It translates to CATSDSVGGTGNQPQHF.

The CDR3 reads CAISGQGTDTQYF. Here the CDR3 DNA reads TGTGCCATCTCCGGACAGGGCACAGATACGCAGTATTTT. The chain employs TRBV10-3 and TRBJ2-3; 7 bases are shared with TRBD1. V shed 8 bases and J 1 base; nucleotides not matched to a gene: 3. CDR1 and CDR2 from the germline V gene are ENHRY and SYGVKD. This CDR3 contains 13 residues.

The V call is TRBV12-3 or TRBV12-4, the J call TRBJ2-1; weak D call: TRBD1 (6 bases). Trimming took 1 base from V and 10 from J, leaving 14 bases between them. The CDR3 covers 14 residues. CDR3 protein: CASSLGRTVHEQFF. CDR3 in DNA: TGTGCCAGCAGTTTAGGGCGGACAGTTCACGAGCAGTTCTTC.

This clonotype was picked up many times. The chain carries TRBV12-3 or TRBV12-4 and TRBJ1-6, with D tentatively TRBD1 (5 bases). The V end lost 4 bases, the J end lost 0 bases, and 13 bases lay between the germline ends. The CDR3 runs to 17 residues. CDR3 amino acids: CASSSGTESSYNSPLHF. In nucleotides, the CDR3 is TGTGCCAGCAGTTCCGGGACGGAGAGCTCCTATAATTCACCCCTCCACTTT.